This TCR beta chain was found in a study of beta chain features in type 1 diabetes. The study, taken as a whole, reports: Shorter templates may be favored by PCR, equally so in patients and controls.

This clone was observed a few times. The antigen is undetermined. Investigators reverse transcribed all isolated RNA, so they sequenced expressed TCRB transcripts. Sequencing used immunoSEQ multiplex PCR; TCRdb keeps in-frame clones, though not all of them. The table has about 290,000 clones, 8% seen once. Germline CDR1 and CDR2: SGHTA and FQGTGA. CDR3 length equals 15 residues. The V end was cut by 0 bases, the J end by 5 bases, with 10 bases between. The chain recombines TRBV7-3 with TRBJ1-4; D is perhaps TRBD1 (6 bases). The sample consisted of central memory CD4+ T cells from blood. This sequence originates from a young woman in good health. Here the CDR3 DNA reads TGTGCCAGCAGCTTAACTGGGGGCGCAAATGAAAAACTGTTTTTT. Translation: CASSLTGGANEKLFF.